These 20 T cell receptor beta chains share one sample of origin, sequenced in a study of neurological immune-mediated disorders. TCRdb analysed the 5' RACE reads with MiXCR anew, one entry per CDR3 protein. The sample has under 60,000 distinct CDR3 sequences, approximately 5.8% seen once. Sequencing used CD4+ T cells from blood. The receptors stem from a woman aged 18-30 years with multiple sclerosis.

The table lists this clonotype with many counts. This chain links TRBV5-1 with TRBJ1-2; 10 bases are shared with TRBD1. The CDR3 consists of 15 residues. J lost 4 bases, V lost 3 bases, and 6 bases had no gene match. Per germline, CDR1 SGHRS and CDR2 YFSETQ. CDR3 loop: CASSSQTGGTYGYTF. CDR3 bases: TGCGCCAGCAGCTCACAGACAGGGGGCACCTATGGCTACACCTTC.

This clonotype has ten or more counts. This sequence joins TRBV7-2 and TRBJ1-5; 8 nucleotides agree with TRBD1. V lost 3 bases and J lost 1; bases outside the gene matches: 2. Germline V gives CDR1 SGHTA, CDR2 FQGNSA. The length of the CDR3 is 15 residues. This chain's CDR3 is CASSLRTGSNQPQHF. The DNA of the CDR3 is TGTGCCAGCAGCTTGAGGACAGGGAGCAATCAGCCCCAGCATTTT.

The chain couples TRBV29-1 to TRBJ2-3; a weak D match, TRBD2 (6 bases). The V and J ends lost 3 bases and 0 bases respectively, with 13 bases between them. The CDR3 runs 15 residues. The germline V gene has CDR1 SQVTM and CDR2 ANQGSEA. The CDR3 nucleotides read TGCAGCGTTGAGTCGGGTCGGGGGAGCACAGATACGCAGTATTTT. It codes for CSVESGRGSTDTQYF.

The sample holds many counts of this clonotype. Since a much larger clone is just one base distant, this may be a read error. The chain combines TRBV6-1 with TRBJ2-3, with TRBD2 identical over 9 bases. The CDR3 loop spans 14 amino acids. Germline V CDR1 and CDR2: MNHNS, SASEGT. After removal of 10 bases from V and 4 bases from J, the junction contained 9 bases not matched to a gene. CDR3 protein: CANISGGLPDTQYF. The CDR3 nucleotides read TGTGCCAACATTAGCGGGGGCCTCCCAGATACGCAGTATTTT.

This clonotype has a count of ten or more. The V call is TRBV29-1, the J call TRBJ2-5, with 8 bases matching TRBD1. Trimming at V came to 8 bases and at J to 5 bases, leaving 13 bases not matched to a gene. The length of the CDR3 is 14 residues. Germline lookup yields CDR1 SQVTM and CDR2 ANQGSEA. The CDR3 DNA reads TGCAGCTCTGGACAGGGAAAAAATCGGGAGACCCAGTACTTC. It translates to CSSGQGKNRETQYF.

This clonotype was found many times. V and J are TRBV11-2 and TRBJ2-1, with 8 nucleotides matching TRBD2. This CDR3 contains 16 residues. Per the germline V gene, CDR1 is SGHAT and CDR2 is FQNNGV. The trim removed 0 bases at V and 6 bases at J, leaving 7 bases unmatched. The CDR3 nucleotides read TGTGCCAGCAGCTTAGATCGGCGGGGGGAGGTCAATGAGCAGTTCTTC. Its translation is CASSLDRRGEVNEQFF.

This clonotype occurred many times. CDR3 sequence: CSALSGTMGTDTQYF. The DNA for the CDR3 is TGCAGTGCTCTTTCCGGGACTATGGGCACAGATACGCAGTATTTT. The chain recombines TRBV20-1 with TRBJ2-3, with 7 bases lining up with TRBD2. The CDR3 is 15 amino acids. Germline V CDR1 and CDR2: DFQATT, SNEGSKA (reference sequence). J was trimmed by 1 base and V by 5 bases; bases with no gene match: 9.

This clonotype appeared many times. The chain employs TRBV29-1 and TRBJ2-7, with 12 bases fitting TRBD1. The CDR3 has 17 residues. In germline, CDR1 is SQVTM, CDR2 ANQGSEA. After removal of 6 bases from V and 1 base from J, the junction contained 13 bases not matched to a gene. The CDR3 sequence: CSVAGTGGTPGSYEQYF. The DNA of the CDR3 is TGCAGCGTCGCCGGGACAGGGGGCACCCCCGGGTCCTACGAGCAGTACTTC.

In its sample, this clonotype was seen many times. The V gene is TRBV3-1, the J gene TRBJ2-5, with TRBD2 identical over 7 bases. CDR3 length: 15 residues. Trimming at V came to 1 base and at J to 0 bases, leaving 2 bases not matched to a gene. Looked up from germline, CDR1 is LGHDT and CDR2 is YNNKEL (reference sequence). The chain's CDR3 is CASSQGGTNQETQYF. CDR3 sequence (DNA): TGTGCCAGCAGCCAAGGGGGGACTAACCAAGAGACCCAGTACTTC.

In its sample, this clonotype is medium-sized. The V and J genes are TRBV10-3 and TRBJ1-4; 7 bases match TRBD1. Looked up from germline, CDR1 is ENHRY and CDR2 is SYGVKD. The CDR3 has 13 residues. V was clipped by 10 bases and J by 6 bases; unmatched bases: 8. CDR3 DNA sequence: TGTGCCACCCAGGGGGTGTCTTATGAAAAACTGTTTTTT. Translating gives CATQGVSYEKLFF.

The table lists this clonotype with many counts. V usage is TRBV9 and J usage is TRBJ1-1; TRBD1 aligns across 7 bases. V was pared by 3 bases and J by 1 base, with 6 bases of the junction left unmatched. Germline V gene data show CDR1 as SGDLS and CDR2 as YYNGEE. This CDR3 region has 15 residues. CDR3 bases: TGTGCCAGCAGCGCATCTCGACAGGGGAACACTGAAGCTTTCTTT. This sequence encodes CASSASRQGNTEAFF.

At least ten counts were recorded for this clonotype. The chain is built from TRBV14 and TRBJ2-1; no definite D call. The length of the CDR3 is 13 residues. CDR1 SGHDN and CDR2 FVKESK come from the germline V gene. Trimming removed 4 bases at V and 4 bases at J, with 8 bases between. CDR3 DNA sequence: TGTGCCAGCAGCCCGACCTTATACAATGAGCAGTTCTTC. Its protein product is CASSPTLYNEQFF.

The sample holds many counts of this clonotype. The V call is TRBV2, the J call TRBJ2-7; no clear D. Germline lookup yields CDR1 SNHLY and CDR2 FYNNEI. The CDR3 is 11 residues long. V gave up 7 bases and J gave up 3 bases, with 7 bases separating them. CDR3 amino acids: CASKQGYEQYV. The CDR3 DNA is TGTGCCAGCAAACAAGGCTACGAGCAGTACGTC.

The sample holds many counts of this clonotype. The genes are TRBV10-3 and TRBJ2-5; TRBD2 agrees at 12 bases. With V trimmed by 10 bases and J by 5 bases, 8 bases remained unmatched. Germline lookup yields CDR1 ENHRY and CDR2 SYGVKD. The CDR3 spans 14 residues. CDR3 nucleotides: TGTGCCACCGCTAGCGGGGGGGCCGGTGAGACCCAGTACTTC. This translates into CATASGGAGETQYF.

This clonotype was detected many times. V usage is TRBV11-2 and J usage is TRBJ2-5; no reliable D call. The germline CDR1 and CDR2 sequences are SGHAT and FQNNGV. This CDR3 comprises 15 residues. Trimming cost V 2 bases and J 5 bases, with 15 bases left between them. Here the CDR3 DNA reads TGTGCCAGCAGCTTAAAAGGAAGGGCCCGGGAGACCCAGTACTTC. It encodes CASSLKGRARETQYF.

This clonotype was picked up many times. The V call is TRBV19, the J call TRBJ2-6; TRBD2 is a possible D gene (5 bases). Trimming took off 7 bases at V and 0 bases at J, with 10 bases between the two ends. Per the germline V gene, CDR1 is LNHDA and CDR2 is SQIVND (reference sequence). This CDR3 has 15 residues. This chain's CDR3 is CASNRGSSGANVLTF. The CDR3 DNA reads TGTGCCAGTAACCGGGGAAGCTCTGGGGCCAACGTCCTGACTTTC.

V is TRBV10-3 and J is TRBJ2-1; unclear D gene. V shed 3 bases and J shed 6 bases, with 12 bases lying between them. This CDR3 is built from 14 residues. The V gene's germline CDR1 is ENHRY and CDR2 SYGVKD. The CDR3 loop is CAISDPPAANEQFF. CDR3 bases: TGTGCCATCAGTGATCCGCCAGCAGCCAATGAGCAGTTCTTC.

There are many counts of this clonotype. The V call is TRBV6-5, the J call TRBJ1-2; weak D call: TRBD1 (5 bases). The CDR3 has 14 amino acids. Trimming removed 5 bases at V and 6 bases at J, with 16 bases between. Germline CDR1 is MNHEY and CDR2 is SVGAGI. The DNA for the CDR3 is TGTGCCAGCAGTAGTCCCGGGACGGCCCATGGCTACACCTTC. Its protein is CASSSPGTAHGYTF.

This clonotype was recorded a few times. The chain combines TRBV19 with TRBJ2-5, with 9 bases lining up with TRBD1. The CDR3 runs to 13 residues. Trimming took 5 bases from V and 5 from J; bases not matched to a gene: 3. Germline V lookup: CDR1 LNHDA, CDR2 SQIVND (reference sequence). CDR3 nucleotide sequence: TGTGCCAGTAGTGCCGACAGGGGGGAGACCCAGTACTTC. Its translation: CASSADRGETQYF.

This clonotype was counted at least ten times. V gene TRBV5-1 combines with J gene TRBJ1-4; perhaps TRBD1 as D (6 bases). CDR1 and CDR2 from the germline V gene are SGHRS and YFSETQ. Trimming shortened V by 3 bases and J by 3 bases, and 12 bases separated the two germline ends. The CDR3 has 15 amino acids. Here the CDR3 DNA reads TGCGCCAGCAGCTCGAGGGGGTCGGCTAATGAAAAACTGTTTTTT. It encodes CASSSRGSANEKLFF.